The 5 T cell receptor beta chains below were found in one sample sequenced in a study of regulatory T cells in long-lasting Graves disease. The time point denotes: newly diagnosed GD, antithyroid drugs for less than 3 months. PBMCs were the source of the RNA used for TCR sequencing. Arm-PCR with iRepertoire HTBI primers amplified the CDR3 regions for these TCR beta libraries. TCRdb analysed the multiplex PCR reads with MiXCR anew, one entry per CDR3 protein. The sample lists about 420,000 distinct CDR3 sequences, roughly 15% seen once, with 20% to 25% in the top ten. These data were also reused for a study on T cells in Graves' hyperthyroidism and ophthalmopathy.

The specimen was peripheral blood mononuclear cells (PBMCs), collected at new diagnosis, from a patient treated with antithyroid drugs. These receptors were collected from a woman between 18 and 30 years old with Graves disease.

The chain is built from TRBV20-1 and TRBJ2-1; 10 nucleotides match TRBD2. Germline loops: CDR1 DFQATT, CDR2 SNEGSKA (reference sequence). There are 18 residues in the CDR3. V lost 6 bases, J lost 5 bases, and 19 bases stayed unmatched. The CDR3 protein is CSAKGLAGVGVRHNEQFF. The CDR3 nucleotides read TGCAGTGCCAAGGGGCTAGCGGGAGTGGGAGTTAGACACAATGAGCAGTTCTTC.

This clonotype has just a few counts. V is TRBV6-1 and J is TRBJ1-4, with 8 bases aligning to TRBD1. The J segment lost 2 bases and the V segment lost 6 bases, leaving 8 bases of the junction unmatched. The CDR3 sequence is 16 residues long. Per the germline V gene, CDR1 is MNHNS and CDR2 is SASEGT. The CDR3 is CASSYGQGATNEKLFF. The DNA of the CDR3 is TGTGCCAGCAGCTACGGCCAGGGGGCTACTAATGAAAAACTGTTTTTT.

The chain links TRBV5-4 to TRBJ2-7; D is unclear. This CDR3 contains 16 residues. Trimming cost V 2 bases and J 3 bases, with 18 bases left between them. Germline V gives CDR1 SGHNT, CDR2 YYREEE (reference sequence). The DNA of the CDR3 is TGTGCCAGCAGCTTTGGACCCGACGAGGAGAACTACGAGCAGTACTTC. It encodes CASSFGPDEENYEQYF.

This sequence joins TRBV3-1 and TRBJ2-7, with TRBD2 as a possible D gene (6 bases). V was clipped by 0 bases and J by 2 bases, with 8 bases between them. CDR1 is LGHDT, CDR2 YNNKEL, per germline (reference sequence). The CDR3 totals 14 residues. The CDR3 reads CASSQEGGTYEQYF. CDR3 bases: TGTGCCAGCAGCCAAGAGGGCGGGACCTACGAGCAGTACTTC.

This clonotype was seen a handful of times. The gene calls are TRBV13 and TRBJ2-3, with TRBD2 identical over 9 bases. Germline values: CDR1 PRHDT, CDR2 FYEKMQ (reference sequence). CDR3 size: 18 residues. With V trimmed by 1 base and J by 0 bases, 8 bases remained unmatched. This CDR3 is CASSLVFPGLASTDTQYF. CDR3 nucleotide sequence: TGTGCCAGCAGCTTAGTTTTTCCGGGACTAGCTAGCACAGATACGCAGTATTTT.